One sample yielded the 30 T cell receptor beta chains listed below, sequenced in a study of T cell repertoires in cytomegalovirus infection. Each CDR3 protein is one row after TCRdb ran MiXCR on the reads. The sample lists 300,000 or so distinct CDR3 sequences; about 25% were seen once. No antigens are known for them. The input for sequencing was cultured PBMCs, taken from culture after CMV antigen stimulation. Receptors originate from a human donor in good health (CMV status not recorded). Some clones in this sample may be carry-over from other donors' samples.

The chain couples TRBV7-2 to TRBJ2-3; possible D gene TRBD1, 6 bases. Germline values: CDR1 SGHTA, CDR2 FQGNSA. Trimming pared 7 bases from V and 2 bases from J, leaving 16 bases between. The CDR3 is made up of 15 amino acids. This chain's CDR3 is CASTLGAVVTDTQYF. CDR3 DNA sequence: TGTGCCAGCACCCTGGGGGCGGTAGTCACAGATACGCAGTATTTT.

This clonotype was picked up a small number of times. J is TRBJ1-4 and V is TRBV7-9; a possible D gene is TRBD1 (6 bases). The CDR3 sequence is 15 residues long. The V end lost 6 bases, the J end lost 8 bases, and 19 bases lay between the germline ends. Germline CDR1 and CDR2: SEHNR and FQNEAQ (reference sequence). Here the CDR3 DNA reads TGTGCCAGCAGTTTCTCCTACCGGGACACCGAAAAACTGTTTTTT. Residues: CASSFSYRDTEKLFF.

The table lists this clonotype with a few counts. V and J are TRBV6-2 or TRBV6-3 and TRBJ1-1; weak D call: TRBD1 (5 bases). V was cut by 0 bases and J by 5 bases, with 13 bases left in between. Germline loops: CDR1 MNHEY, CDR2 SVGEGT. The CDR3 runs 15 residues. CDR3 sequence: CASSYSRVSGTEAFF. The CDR3 DNA follows: TGTGCCAGCAGTTACTCCAGGGTTTCGGGGACTGAAGCTTTCTTT.

The sample holds a few counts of this clonotype. J is TRBJ2-1 and V is TRBV24-1; TRBD2 agrees at 10 bases. The CDR3 loop spans 15 amino acids. Germline V gene sequence: CDR1 KGHDR, CDR2 SFDVKD. Unmatched junction bases numbered 4, after V lost 7 bases and J lost 2 bases. The DNA for the CDR3 is TGTGCCACCAGCCCTAGCGGGAGTGCCTACAATGAGCAGTTCTTC. Translation: CATSPSGSAYNEQFF.

V and J are TRBV6-5 and TRBJ2-3, with 9 bases identical to TRBD1. Trimming took 1 base from V and 3 from J; bases not matched to a gene: 2. Germline V CDR1 and CDR2: MNHEY, SVGAGI. The length of the CDR3 is 15 residues. The CDR3, as DNA: TGTGCCAGCAGTTACTGGGACAGGGCGACAGATACGCAGTATTTT. Its translation: CASSYWDRATDTQYF.

This rearrangement joins TRBV6-1 to TRBJ2-2, with 11 positions matching TRBD2. The V gene end was trimmed by 6 bases and the J gene end by 0 bases; junction bases not matched to a gene: 12. Germline CDR1 reads MNHNS; CDR2 reads SASEGT. The CDR3 is made up of 19 amino acids. Written as DNA, the CDR3 is TGTGCCAGCAGCCTAATACCGGGACTAGCGGCCACGAACACCGGGGAGCTGTTTTTT. It encodes CASSLIPGLAATNTGELFF.

The chain employs TRBV15 and TRBJ1-6, with D possibly being TRBD1 (5 bases). The CDR3 is made up of 15 amino acids. The V and J ends lost 0 bases and 12 bases respectively, with 15 bases between them. Germline V CDR1 and CDR2: LNHNV, YYDKDF (reference sequence). CDR3 sequence (DNA): TGTGCCACCAGCAGAGATCTAACGGGGGGGGGACCCCTCCACTTT. Protein sequence: CATSRDLTGGGPLHF.

In its sample, this clonotype was seen a few times. The chain recombines TRBV12-3 or TRBV12-4 with TRBJ2-1, with 7 bases matching TRBD2. V gave up 6 bases and J gave up 7 bases; unmatched junction bases: 12. CDR3 length: 15 residues. CDR3 nucleotides: TGTGCCAGCAGGATAGGACTAGGGAGGGGTAATGAGCAGTTCTTC. Its translation: CASRIGLGRGNEQFF.

The chain recombines TRBV6-8 with TRBJ2-7, with D possibly being TRBD1 or TRBD2 (5 bases each). The V and J ends lost 6 bases and 0 bases respectively, with 12 bases between them. Germline CDR1 is MNHGY and CDR2 is SAAAGT. The CDR3 length is 14 residues. CDR3 protein: CASRSGTVSYEQYF. As DNA, the CDR3 is TGTGCCAGCAGATCGGGGACGGTCTCCTACGAGCAGTACTTC.

This clonotype was counted a few times. The chain joins TRBV4-3 to TRBJ2-7; TRBD2 might be the D (5 bases). Trimming left V 3 bases short and J 3 bases short, with 15 bases between. Germline V gives CDR1 LGHNA, CDR2 YSLEER. The CDR3 length is 15 residues. The CDR3, as DNA: TGCGCCAGCAGCCAGTGGGTAGGGAGCCTCTACGAGCAGTACTTC. It is translated as CASSQWVGSLYEQYF.

On this clonotype: A clone one base away is much larger, so this may be a read error. The chain combines TRBV12-3 or TRBV12-4 with TRBJ1-4; no clear D. The CDR3 extends over 15 amino acids. The V end was cut by 7 bases, the J end by 1 base, with 13 bases between. The CDR3 region is CASTLGQITNEKLFF. DNA for the CDR3: TGTGCCAGCACCCTGGGCCAGATAACTAATGAAAAACTGTTTTTT.

The chain employs TRBV28 and TRBJ1-1; D call uncertain. V lost 1 base and J 11 bases, leaving 11 bases between the germline ends. Germline V gene sequence: CDR1 MDHEN, CDR2 SYDVKM. The CDR3 is made up of 12 amino acids. The CDR3 region is CASSLSRMGAFF. The CDR3, as DNA: TGTGCCAGCAGTTTATCCAGGATGGGGGCTTTCTTT.

This clonotype was detected ten times or more. V and J are TRBV12-3 or TRBV12-4 and TRBJ2-1; weak D call: TRBD1 (5 bases). Trimming removed 3 bases from V and 12 bases from J, with 12 bases in between. The CDR3 has 12 amino acids. The CDR3 spells CASSFPGNGQFF. The CDR3 nucleotides read TGTGCCAGCAGTTTTCCAGGGAACGGGCAGTTCTTC.

The sample holds a few counts of this clonotype. The rearrangement links TRBV27 to TRBJ1-5; no clear D gene. CDR3 length equals 14 residues. Germline V lookup: CDR1 MNHEY, CDR2 SMNVEV (reference sequence). Trimming removed 6 bases at V and 3 bases at J, with 12 bases between. CDR3 nucleotide sequence: TGTGCCAGCAGCCCCGACGGGGTCAATCAGCCCCAGCATTTT. This encodes CASSPDGVNQPQHF.

Ten or more counts support this clonotype. This chain connects TRBV7-8 to TRBJ2-2, with 9 bases fitting TRBD1. The CDR3 totals 17 residues. V dropped 5 bases and J dropped 4; count of bases not matched to a gene: 11. CDR1 and CDR2 from the germline V gene are SGHVS and FQNEAQ. The CDR3 region is CASSPIQGAGATGELFF. DNA for the CDR3: TGTGCCAGCAGCCCAATACAGGGGGCAGGTGCCACCGGGGAGCTGTTTTTT.

This clonotype occurred many times. V gene TRBV12-3 or TRBV12-4 combines with J gene TRBJ1-4, with D unclear. This CDR3 contains 16 residues. Trimming left V 7 bases short and J 4 bases short, with 19 bases between. CDR3 sequence reads: CASTTSRAAFNEKLFF. The CDR3, as DNA: TGTGCCAGCACCACGTCGCGGGCAGCCTTTAATGAAAAACTGTTTTTT.

CDR3 DNA: TGTGCCAGCAGCCGCCGTCACGATACGCAGTATTTT. Translation gives CASSRRHDTQYF. The chain is built from TRBV7-2 and TRBJ2-3, with D unclear. The CDR3 runs 12 residues. The germline V gene has CDR1 SGHTA and CDR2 FQGNSA. V lost 5 bases, J lost 6 bases, and 9 bases lay in between.

This clonotype appeared a few times. The chain recombines TRBV7-9 with TRBJ1-2; D possibly corresponds to TRBD1 (5 bases). V lost 5 bases to trimming and J lost 2 bases, with 18 bases between them. Looked up from germline, CDR1 is SEHNR and CDR2 is FQNEAQ (reference sequence). The length of the CDR3 is 16 residues. CDR3 protein: CASSVRGREVNYGYTF. Here the CDR3 DNA reads TGTGCCAGCAGCGTGCGAGGCAGGGAGGTGAACTATGGCTACACCTTC.

This chain connects TRBV27 to TRBJ1-2; D is unresolved. There are 10 residues in the CDR3. V was clipped by 3 bases and J by 7 bases, with 3 bases between them. CDR1 and CDR2 from the germline V gene are MNHEY and SMNVEV (reference sequence). CDR3: CASSFIGYTF. The CDR3 DNA is TGTGCCAGCAGTTTTATTGGCTACACCTTC.

This clonotype was counted once. The V and J genes are TRBV20-1 and TRBJ2-5; D not certain. Per the germline V gene, CDR1 is DFQATT and CDR2 is SNEGSKA (reference sequence). The CDR3 length is 11 residues. Trimming removed 3 bases at V and 4 bases at J, with 6 bases between. The CDR3 protein is CSAREIETQYF. The CDR3 DNA reads as TGCAGTGCTAGGGAGATAGAGACCCAGTACTTC.

The chain employs TRBV4-1 and TRBJ2-7, with D unresolved. The CDR3 loop spans 16 amino acids. V was clipped by 0 bases and J by 0 bases, with 12 bases between them. Germline CDR1 and CDR2: MGHRA and YSYEKL. The CDR3 DNA reads TGCGCCAGCAGCCAAGACTCCAGACAAGGCTCCTACGAGCAGTACTTC. Its translation is CASSQDSRQGSYEQYF.

The gene calls are TRBV6-5 and TRBJ2-7; D gene uncertain. Germline lookup yields CDR1 MNHEY and CDR2 SVGAGI. The V gene lost 6 bases and the J gene lost 2 bases, with 17 bases spanning the gap. The CDR3 has 15 residues. The CDR3 sequence is CASSRPGSKTYEQYF. CDR3 in DNA: TGTGCCAGCAGCCGTCCCGGCAGCAAAACCTACGAGCAGTACTTC.

This clonotype occurred a few times. The rearrangement links TRBV7-9 to TRBJ2-7, with 9 bases matching TRBD2. Trimming at V came to 0 bases and at J to 0 bases, leaving 6 bases not matched to a gene. This CDR3 is built from 17 residues. Germline V CDR1 and CDR2: SEHNR, FQNEAQ (reference sequence). CDR3: CASSLAVASGISYEQYF. Written as DNA, the CDR3 is TGTGCCAGCAGCTTAGCTGTGGCTAGCGGGATCTCCTACGAGCAGTACTTC.

This chain connects TRBV12-3 or TRBV12-4 to TRBJ1-2, with TRBD1 as a possible D gene (6 bases). The CDR3 runs to 13 residues. Trimming took 6 bases from V and 7 from J, leaving 15 bases between them. CDR3 nucleotide sequence: TGTGCCAGCAGCCAAACAGGGAACCTTGGCTACACCTTC. It codes for CASSQTGNLGYTF.

This clonotype has at least ten counts. The chain has TRBV7-2 and TRBJ1-5; TRBD1 aligns across 7 bases. The germline V gene has CDR1 SGHTA and CDR2 FQGNSA. CDR3 size: 15 residues. The V segment lost 1 base and the J segment 4 bases; nucleotides outside the gene matches: 4. The chain's CDR3 is CASSLVTGVNQPQHF. Written as DNA, the CDR3 is TGTGCCAGCAGCTTAGTTACAGGGGTTAATCAGCCCCAGCATTTT.

A few counts support this clonotype. The V call is TRBV28, the J call TRBJ1-5; possibly TRBD1 for D (6 bases). The germline V gene encodes CDR1 MDHEN and CDR2 SYDVKM. The CDR3 spans 14 residues. With 7 bases removed from V and 4 bases from J, the gap between germline ends came to 14 bases. CDR3 sequence reads: CASTPPRGNQPQHF. Here the CDR3 DNA reads TGTGCCAGCACCCCGCCTAGGGGGAATCAGCCCCAGCATTTT. The variable domain in full, with the rest retrieved from reference TRBV28 and TRBJ1-5, is DVKVTQSSRYLVKRTGEKVFLECVQDMDHENMFWYRQDPGLGLRLIYFSYDVKMKEKGDIPEGYSVSREKKERFSLILESASTNQTSMYLCASTPPRGNQPQHFGDGTRLSIL.

The rearrangement uses TRBV25-1 and TRBJ2-7, with TRBD2 identical over 13 bases. J lost 4 bases, V lost 6 bases, and 0 bases had no gene match. The germline gives CDR1 MGHDK, CDR2 SYGVNS. The CDR3 extends over 13 amino acids. CDR3 sequence (DNA): TGTGCCAGCAGGACTAGCGGGGGGTACGAGCAGTACTTC. Residues: CASRTSGGYEQYF.

This clonotype was detected ten times or more. The chain recombines TRBV7-2 with TRBJ2-3, with D tentatively TRBD2 (5 bases). V dropped 8 bases and J dropped 5 bases, with 14 bases sitting between them. The CDR3 consists of 13 residues. Germline V gene lookup returns CDR1 SGHTA and CDR2 FQGNSA. CDR3 residues: CASGWAREDTQYF. The CDR3 nucleotides are TGTGCCAGCGGGTGGGCCCGGGAAGATACGCAGTATTTT.

The chain uses TRBV6-2 or TRBV6-3 and TRBJ2-7, with TRBD2 matching 13 bases. This CDR3 region has 16 residues. The V gene end was trimmed by 10 bases and the J gene end by 3 bases; junction bases not matched to a gene: 12. CDR1 is MNHEY, CDR2 SVGEGT, per germline. CDR3 residues: CATTGTSGKNHYEQYV. The CDR3, as DNA: TGTGCCACGACCGGGACTAGCGGGAAAAATCACTACGAGCAGTACGTC.

The J gene is TRBJ2-2, the V gene TRBV19, with 10 bases aligning to TRBD2. This CDR3 has 18 amino acids. Germline CDR1 reads LNHDA; CDR2 reads SQIVND (reference sequence). The V and J ends lost 6 bases and 6 bases, in that order; junction bases with no gene match: 16. DNA for the CDR3: TGTGCCAGTAGGGAAGGCCTAGCGGGAGTGGTCGTTGCCGGGGAGCTGTTTTTT. As protein: CASREGLAGVVVAGELFF. Together with reference TRBV19 and TRBJ2-2, the CDR3 gives the full variable domain: DGGITQSPKYLFRKEGQNVTLSCEQNLNHDAMYWYRQDPGQGLRLIYYSQIVNDFQKGDIAEGYSVSREKKESFPLTVTSAQKNPTAFYLCASREGLAGVVVAGELFFGEGSRLTVL.